Described below is a single T cell receptor beta chain sequence and its context. These data come from a study of blood T cell repertoires in COVID-19. On the study more broadly: Italy, Spain and the United States were the sources of the convalescent and acute COVID-19 samples. Sources were T cells, B-cell-depleted T cells, or PBMCs; the material itself was cDNA or gDNA.

There are 15 residues in the CDR3. Germline loops: CDR1 KGHSH, CDR2 LQKENI. Trimming stripped 3 bases from V and 6 bases from J, with 17 bases between. Per the study methods: The assay estimated nucleated cells by amplifying reference gene primers. Here immunoSEQ multiplex PCR was the method, and the copy in TCRdb shows in-frame clones only, minus some. The DNA was the basis for D and trimming; V, J and clone size are from that table. The data hold about 57,000 clones, with roughly 82% observed a single time. The receptor was isolated from a woman aged 55-75 years with acute or convalescent COVID-19. The genes are TRBV18 and TRBJ1-2; D may be TRBD1 (6 bases). Sequencing was performed on peripheral blood. In DNA, the CDR3 is TGTGCCAGCTCACCCGGACCAGGGGCGCGGGATGGCTACACCTTC. It translates to CASSPGPGARDGYTF.